This TCR beta chain was captured in a study of molecular identifiers for immune sequencing clone quantification. Germline lookup yields CDR1 LNHDA and CDR2 SQIVND (reference sequence). The CDR3 consists of 15 residues. Trimming removed 4 bases from V and 5 bases from J, with 15 bases in between. Naive CD8 library inputs spanned about 17,000 to 1,000,000 sorted cells and 10%, 30% or 50% RNA. TCRdb redid the calling of the PCR reads with MiXCR, one entry per CDR3 protein. This sample has about 640,000 distinct CDR3 sequences, with about 20% found just once. This chain uses TRBV19 with TRBJ2-1; possibly TRBD2 for D (7 bases). What was sequenced was naive CD8+ T cells from blood, with Jurkat cell RNA spiked in. Subset specified: FACS-sorted CD8+CD4-CCR7+CD45RA+ naive T cells. The clonotype was recovered from a human donor in good health. Some libraries in this study had Jurkat cell RNA spiked in. The CDR3 is CASSTPQGRDNEQFF. The CDR3 DNA reads as TGTGCCAGTAGTACCCCTCAGGGGAGGGACAATGAGCAGTTCTTC.